What follows are 25 T cell receptor beta chains derived from one specimen sequenced in a study of blood T cells in healthy people across ages (dated by TCRdb to about 2015). The library relied on 5' RACE. For sequencing, an Illumina HiSeq 2500 was employed. A second PCR of roughly 7 to 11 cycles was performed with a sample-barcoded 5' primer and a J-beta primer mix. TCRdb ran its own pipeline on the public reads, namely fastp trimming at Q25 and MiXCR clone calling, and kept in-frame beta chains. Each CDR3 protein gets just one entry, which takes the most common genes and DNA from the rows behind it. The sample table contains over 600,000 distinct CDR3 sequences; only one count was recorded for around 21% of them. About 3.6% of the sample goes to the ten largest clones. Sequenced input: blood. These receptors came from a man between 65 and 85 years old in good health.

This clonotype has a handful of counts. This sequence joins TRBV21-1 and TRBJ2-5. TRBV21-1 counts as a pseudogene. This CDR3 has 15 amino acids. CDR3 protein: CASSKWSERQETQYF. The CDR3 bases are TGTGCCAGCAGCAAATGGTCGGAAAGGCAAGAGACCCAGTACTTC.

The chain links TRBV20-1 to TRBJ2-5, with D unresolved. The closer fit of TRBJ2-7 to the DNA end suggests the J call may be wrong. The germline V gene encodes CDR1 DFQATT and CDR2 SNEGSKA (reference sequence). CDR3 length equals 14 residues. CDR3 residues: CSARDLENTYEQYF. The CDR3 DNA reads TGCAGTGCTAGAGATTTGGAGAACACCTACGAGCAGTACTTC.

This clonotype was observed many times. The chain carries TRBV7-2 and TRBJ2-1; no clear D gene. The CDR3 sequence is 14 residues long. The germline V and J ends were trimmed by 1 base and 8 bases, with 12 bases remaining between them. From germline, CDR1 is SGHTA and CDR2 FQGNSA. Here the CDR3 reads CASSLVPAVDEQFF. The CDR3 nucleotides read TGTGCCAGCAGCTTAGTTCCTGCGGTTGATGAGCAGTTCTTC.

This rearrangement joins TRBV24-1 to TRBJ2-1; TRBD1 agrees at 7 bases. The CDR3 covers 14 residues. With 2 bases clipped from V and 8 bases from J, the junction kept 5 bases outside the gene matches. Germline CDR1 is KGHDR and CDR2 is SFDVKD. The CDR3 coding sequence is TGTGCCACCAGTGATTCCAGGGGGTTCGATGAGCAGTTCTTC. Translated: CATSDSRGFDEQFF.

This clonotype was found once. The chain is built from TRBV20-1 and TRBJ1-1; D remains unclear. V dropped 0 bases and J dropped 5 bases, with 10 bases sitting between them. The V gene's germline CDR1 is DFQATT and CDR2 SNEGSKA (reference sequence). This CDR3 is built from 13 residues. The CDR3 sequence: CSARDLAGTEAFF. The CDR3 region has the DNA TGCAGTGCTAGAGATTTGGCCGGGACTGAAGCTTTCTTT.

The table lists this clonotype with a few counts. J is TRBJ2-5 and V is TRBV10-3, with 12 bases aligning to TRBD2. Germline V lookup: CDR1 ENHRY, CDR2 SYGVKD. This CDR3 region has 15 residues. The V segment lost 4 bases and the J segment 2 bases; nucleotides outside the gene matches: 2. In DNA, the CDR3 is TGTGCCATCAGTGGGCTAGCGGGAGGGCAAGAGACCCAGTACTTC. This sequence encodes CAISGLAGGQETQYF.

This sequence joins TRBV20-1 and TRBJ2-2; weak D call: TRBD2 (6 bases). Deletions cut 1 base from V and 7 bases from J, with 10 bases between. CDR1 and CDR2 (germline): DFQATT, SNEGSKA (reference sequence). The CDR3 totals 13 residues. CDR3 DNA: TGCAGTGCTAGAGGGACTATTCGCGGGGAGCTGTTTTTT. Amino acid sequence: CSARGTIRGELFF.

CDR3 nucleotides: TGCAGTGCTAGGGGTCTAGCGGGCATTTTCGAGCAGTTCTTC. This gives the protein CSARGLAGIFEQFF. The V gene is TRBV20-1, the J gene TRBJ2-1, with 8 bases fitting TRBD2. The CDR3 has 14 residues. J gave up 10 bases and V 3 bases, and 11 bases lay outside the gene matches. Germline V CDR1 and CDR2: DFQATT, SNEGSKA (reference sequence).

Concerning this clonotype itself: The junction shows a germline mismatch at one end, possibly a read error. J is TRBJ2-5 and V is TRBV28; 8 nucleotides agree with TRBD2. The tail of the sequence fits TRBJ2-7 better, so the J call may be wrong. CDR3 length: 14 amino acids. The V gene's germline CDR1 is MDHEN and CDR2 SYDVKM. CDR3 residues: CVSSTGLVFYEQYF. CDR3 coding DNA: TGTGTCAGCAGTACGGGACTAGTATTCTACGAGCAGTACTTC.

This chain links TRBV11-2 with TRBJ2-5; TRBD2 matches 10 bases. The tail of the sequence fits TRBJ2-1 better, so the J call may be wrong. This CDR3 spans 15 amino acids. Germline V gives CDR1 SGHAT, CDR2 FQNNGV. The CDR3 region has the DNA TGTGCCAGCAGCTTCCCGGGACTAGCGTCGGATGAGCAGTTCTTC. Amino acids: CASSFPGLASDEQFF.

This clonotype was seen a few times. V usage is TRBV7-9 and J usage is TRBJ2-2; 9 bases agree with TRBD1. The V gene end was trimmed by 11 bases and the J gene end by 3 bases; junction bases not matched to a gene: 19. The germline V gene has CDR1 SEHNR and CDR2 FQNEAQ (reference sequence). The CDR3 has 18 residues. The CDR3 DNA sequence: TGTGCCGGAAACTCCGGGACAGGGACCCTTATGGACACCGGGGAGCTGTTTTTT. Translating gives CAGNSGTGTLMDTGELFF.

This clonotype came up many times. CDR3 sequence reads: CASSFGTMKETQYF. The CDR3 DNA reads as TGTGCCAGCAGCTTCGGGACAATGAAAGAGACCCAGTACTTC. This chain uses TRBV13 with TRBJ2-5; tentative D call: TRBD1 (6 bases). V lost 3 bases and J 3 bases, leaving 11 bases between the germline ends. The CDR3 contains 14 residues. The germline CDR1 and CDR2 sequences are PRHDT and FYEKMQ (reference sequence).

V usage is TRBV4-1 and J usage is TRBJ2-1; 8 bases are shared with TRBD2. The CDR3 covers 15 residues. Germline assignment: CDR1 MGHRA and CDR2 YSYEKL. The J segment lost 4 bases and the V segment lost 0 bases, leaving 2 bases of the junction unmatched. CDR3 sequence: CASSQDPSGYNEQFF. As DNA, the CDR3 is TGCGCCAGCAGCCAAGATCCTAGCGGGTACAATGAGCAGTTCTTC.

This sequence joins TRBV12-5 and TRBJ2-5; the D is unclear. The germline CDR1 and CDR2 sequences are LGHNT and FRNRAP. The CDR3 spans 11 residues. Trimming shortened V by 3 bases and J by 7 bases, and 6 bases separated the two germline ends. Here the CDR3 DNA reads TGTGCTAGTGGTTTTGGTGTGACCCAGTACTTC. Residues: CASGFGVTQYF.

This clonotype turned up a few times. The rearrangement joins TRBV20-1 to TRBJ2-1, with 10 bases identical to TRBD1. The J call may be mistaken, given a closer DNA end match to TRBJ2-5. This CDR3 comprises 13 residues. In germline, CDR1 is DFQATT, CDR2 SNEGSKA (reference sequence). The CDR3 bases are TGCAGTGCTAGAGCGGACAGGGGGGAGACCCAGTACTTC. Encoded protein: CSARADRGETQYF.

This chain connects TRBV7-8 to TRBJ1-1, with a weak D call TRBD1 (5 bases). The germline V gene encodes CDR1 SGHVS and CDR2 FQNEAQ. Trimming took 0 bases from V and 7 from J, leaving 18 bases between them. This CDR3 region has 16 residues. In DNA, the CDR3 is TGTGCCAGCAGCTTAGCGCAGAGGGGACGGCGGGTTGAAGCTTTCTTT. The encoded protein is CASSLAQRGRRVEAFF.

This clonotype was seen a handful of times. CDR3 DNA sequence: TGTGCCAGCAGCCCGCGGACTAGCGGGAGGACGAGCTCCTACAATGAGCAGTTCTTC. It is translated as CASSPRTSGRTSSYNEQFF. The chain is built from TRBV14 and TRBJ2-1, with 14 nucleotides matching TRBD2. The length of the CDR3 is 19 residues. CDR1 is SGHDN and CDR2 is FVKESK in the germline V gene. V lost 4 bases and J lost 0; bases outside the gene matches: 8.

This clonotype was counted a few times. A much bigger clone sits one base away, suggesting this may be a read error. J is TRBJ2-1 and V is TRBV7-9, with 11 bases fitting TRBD2. The CDR3 consists of 16 residues. The germline V gene has CDR1 SEHNR and CDR2 FQNEAQ (reference sequence). In DNA, the CDR3 is TGTGCCAGCAGGCCCGGGACTAGCGGTGTATACAGTGAGCAGTTCTTC. This sequence encodes CASRPGTSGVYSEQFF.

This clonotype showed up many times. This chain connects TRBV3-1 to TRBJ2-5; D gene uncertain. The germline V gene encodes CDR1 LGHDT and CDR2 YNNKEL (reference sequence). V was pared by 1 base and J by 7 bases, with 10 bases between. This CDR3 has 13 residues. The CDR3 loop reads CASSQVNKGTQYF. In DNA form, the CDR3 reads TGTGCCAGCAGCCAAGTAAATAAGGGGACCCAGTACTTC.

This clonotype turned up a few times. The rearrangement uses TRBV3-1 and TRBJ2-7; D is ambiguous. V lost 0 bases and J 6 bases, leaving 3 bases between the germline ends. This CDR3 comprises 11 residues. CDR1 and CDR2 (germline): LGHDT, YNNKEL (reference sequence). The CDR3 is CASSQEGEQYF. CDR3 nucleotide sequence: TGTGCCAGCAGCCAAGAAGGCGAGCAGTACTTC.

To note about this clonotype: Germline is not matched at one junction end, which may reflect a read error. The J gene is TRBJ2-5, the V gene TRBV27; 8 bases fit TRBD2. This CDR3 is 15 amino acids long. From germline, CDR1 is MNHEY and CDR2 SMNVEV (reference sequence). The CDR3 loop is CASSLGTSGQGTQYF. The CDR3 region has the DNA TGTGCCAGCAGTTTAGGGACTAGTGGGCAAGGGACCCAGTACTTC.

The chain uses TRBV29-1 and TRBJ1-1; D is ambiguous. The germline V gene has CDR1 SQVTM and CDR2 ANQGSEA. V lost 7 bases and J 3 bases, leaving 15 bases between the germline ends. This CDR3 spans 13 amino acids. The CDR3 loop is CSARRGGDTEAFF. For the CDR3, the DNA is TGCAGCGCCCGGCGGGGAGGCGACACTGAAGCTTTCTTT.

J is TRBJ1-1 and V is TRBV3-1; maybe TRBD1 (6 bases). The CDR3 spans 14 residues. Germline CDR1 is LGHDT and CDR2 is YNNKEL (reference sequence). The V and J ends lost 9 bases and 5 bases respectively, with 19 bases between them. CDR3 in amino acids: CARGAPGCRTEAFF. As DNA, the CDR3 is TGTGCCAGGGGGGCGCCAGGGTGCAGAACTGAAGCTTTCTTT.

This clonotype was seen at least ten times. The rearrangement uses TRBV6-1 and TRBJ2-7; a possible D gene is TRBD1 (5 bases). From germline, CDR1 is MNHNS and CDR2 SASEGT. This CDR3 comprises 15 residues. V lost 1 base and J 0 bases, leaving 10 bases between the germline ends. The CDR3, as DNA: TGTGCCAGCAGTGAAGACAGGAGAAGCTCCTACGAGCAGTACTTC. Translated: CASSEDRRSSYEQYF.

The chain recombines TRBV9 with TRBJ2-4, with D perhaps given as TRBD1 or TRBD2 (5 bases each). CDR3 size: 15 residues. Germline V gene lookup returns CDR1 SGDLS and CDR2 YYNGEE. V lost 0 bases to trimming and J lost 6 bases, with 13 bases between them. This CDR3 reads CASSVDPGSTNIQYF. The CDR3 DNA follows: TGTGCCAGCAGCGTAGATCCAGGGAGTACAAACATTCAGTACTTC.